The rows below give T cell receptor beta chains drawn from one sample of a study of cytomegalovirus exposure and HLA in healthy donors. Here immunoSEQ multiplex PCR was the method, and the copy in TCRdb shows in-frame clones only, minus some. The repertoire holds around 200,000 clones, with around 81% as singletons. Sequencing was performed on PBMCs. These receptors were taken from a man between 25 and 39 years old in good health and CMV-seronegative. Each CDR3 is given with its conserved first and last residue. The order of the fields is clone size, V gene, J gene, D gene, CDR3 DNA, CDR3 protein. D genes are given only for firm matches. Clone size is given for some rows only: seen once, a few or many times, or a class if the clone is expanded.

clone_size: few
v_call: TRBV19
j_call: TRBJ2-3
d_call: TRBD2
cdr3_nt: TGTGCCAACCCGGGATATCGGGGGGGCACAGATACGCAGTATTTT
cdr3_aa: CANPGYRGGTDTQYF

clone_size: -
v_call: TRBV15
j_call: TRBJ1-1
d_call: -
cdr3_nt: TGTGCCACCAGCAGAGATATTTCGCAGGGCCGGACTGAAGCTTTCTTT
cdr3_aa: CATSRDISQGRTEAFF

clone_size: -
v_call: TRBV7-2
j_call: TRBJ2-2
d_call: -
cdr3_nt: TGTGCCAGCAGCGGGCAGGACAAGACGAACACCGGGGAGCTGTTTTTT
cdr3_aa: CASSGQDKTNTGELFF

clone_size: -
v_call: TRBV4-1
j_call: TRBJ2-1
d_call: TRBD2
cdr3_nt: TGCGCCAGCAGGCTTAGCGGGAGTGAGGGGTACAATGAGCAGTTCTTC
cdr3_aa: CASRLSGSEGYNEQFF

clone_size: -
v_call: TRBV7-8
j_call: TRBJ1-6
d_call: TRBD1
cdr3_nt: TGTGCCAGCAGCCCCGCCGGGACAGGGGGCGGTTTGGGCCATTCACCCCTCCACTTT
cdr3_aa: CASSPAGTGGGLGHSPLHF

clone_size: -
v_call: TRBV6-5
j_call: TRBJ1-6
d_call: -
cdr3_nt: TGTGCCAGCAGTTACTCACAGGTTATCAATTCACCCCTCCACTTT
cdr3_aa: CASSYSQVINSPLHF

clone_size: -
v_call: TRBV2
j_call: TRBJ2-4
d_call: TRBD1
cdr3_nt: TGTGCCAGCGTCCGGGACAGGCTCATAGCCAAAAACATTCAGTACTTC
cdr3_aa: CASVRDRLIAKNIQYF

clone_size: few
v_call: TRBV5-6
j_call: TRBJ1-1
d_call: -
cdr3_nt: TGTGCCAGCAGCTTTACGGTGAACACTGAAGCTTTCTTT
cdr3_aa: CASSFTVNTEAFF

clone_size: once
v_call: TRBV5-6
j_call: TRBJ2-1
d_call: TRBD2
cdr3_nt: TGTGCCACGTCTAGCGGCCCCTACAATGAGCAGTTCTTC
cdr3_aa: CATSSGPYNEQFF

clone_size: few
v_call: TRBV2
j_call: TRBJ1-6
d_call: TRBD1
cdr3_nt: TGTGCCAGCGGGACAGGAAAATATAATTCACCCCTCCACTTT
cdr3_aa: CASGTGKYNSPLHF

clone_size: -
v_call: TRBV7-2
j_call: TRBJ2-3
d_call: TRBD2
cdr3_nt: TGTGCCAGCAGCGGGAGGGCCCTGAATACGCAGTATTTT
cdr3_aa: CASSGRALNTQYF

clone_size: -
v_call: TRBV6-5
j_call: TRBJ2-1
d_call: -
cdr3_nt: TGTGCCAGCACCCTGAGGGCGGGAACCTACAATGAGCAGTTCTTC
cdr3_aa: CASTLRAGTYNEQFF

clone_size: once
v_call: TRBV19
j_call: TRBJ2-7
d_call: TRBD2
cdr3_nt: TGTGCCAGTAGTCCGCTAGCGGTCCCCTACGAGCAGTACTTC
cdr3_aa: CASSPLAVPYEQYF

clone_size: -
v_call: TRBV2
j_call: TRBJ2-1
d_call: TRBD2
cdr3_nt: TGTGCCAGCAGTCGTAGCGGGTACTCCTACAATGAGCAGTTCTTC
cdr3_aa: CASSRSGYSYNEQFF

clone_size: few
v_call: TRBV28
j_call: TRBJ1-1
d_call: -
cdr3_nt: TGTGCCAGCAGTCTTAGCACGGGATGGGGCACTGAAGCTTTCTTT
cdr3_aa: CASSLSTGWGTEAFF

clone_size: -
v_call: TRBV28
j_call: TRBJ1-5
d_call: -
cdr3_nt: TGTGCCAGCAGTCAGGGGAATCAGCCCCAGCATTTT
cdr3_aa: CASSQGNQPQHF

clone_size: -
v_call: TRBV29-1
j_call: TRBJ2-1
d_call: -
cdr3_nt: TGCAGCGTTGAAGAACTCGGGAATGAGCAGTTCTTC
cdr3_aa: CSVEELGNEQFF

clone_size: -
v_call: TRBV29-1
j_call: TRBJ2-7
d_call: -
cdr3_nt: TGCAGCGTTGGTGTAGGGGCGAAGGCCTACGAGCAGTACTTC
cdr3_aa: CSVGVGAKAYEQYF

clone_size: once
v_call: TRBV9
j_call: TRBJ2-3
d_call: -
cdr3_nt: TGTGCCAGCAGCGTAGGACTAACTACTAGCACAGATACGCAGTATTTT
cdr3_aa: CASSVGLTTSTDTQYF

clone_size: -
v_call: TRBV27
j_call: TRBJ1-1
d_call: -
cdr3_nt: TGTGCCAGCAGTGCACCCGGGGTTAGAACTGAAGCTTTCTTT
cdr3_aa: CASSAPGVRTEAFF

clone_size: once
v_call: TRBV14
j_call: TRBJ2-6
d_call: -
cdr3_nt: TGTGCCAGCAGCCAAGCACTAGCCTCTGGGGCCAACGTCCTGACTTTC
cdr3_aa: CASSQALASGANVLTF

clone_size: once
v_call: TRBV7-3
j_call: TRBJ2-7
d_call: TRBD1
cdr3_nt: TGTGCCAGCAGCTTAACGAAGGCTTACAGGGGCGAGCAGTACTTC
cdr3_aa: CASSLTKAYRGEQYF